This TCR beta chain is drawn from a study of graft-versus-host responses after intestinal transplantation. Between the trimmed V and J ends, which lost 4 bases and 5 bases, there was a span of 12 bases. This CDR3 has 14 amino acids. The V gene's germline CDR1 is MGHRA and CDR2 YSYEKL. This clone was detected only a few times. Its antigen is unknown. Study findings and constraints: Graft-donor T cell macrochimerism coincided with high graft-versus-host to host-versus-graft clonal ratios in allografts.

Some clones are missing from TCRdb's copy, which holds only in-frame ones; the method was immunoSEQ multiplex PCR. The profile shows 85,000 to 110,000 clones, 90% to 95% of them singletons. This sequence originates from a human donor who received an intestinal transplant. The starting material was unstimulated CD8+ T cells sorted from spleen or lymph node cells, obtained before intestinal transplant. The chain joins TRBV4-1 to TRBJ1-5; D gene ambiguous. CDR3 sequence reads: CASSPASADQPQHF. CDR3 sequence (DNA): TGCGCCAGCAGCCCTGCTTCGGCTGATCAGCCCCAGCATTTT.